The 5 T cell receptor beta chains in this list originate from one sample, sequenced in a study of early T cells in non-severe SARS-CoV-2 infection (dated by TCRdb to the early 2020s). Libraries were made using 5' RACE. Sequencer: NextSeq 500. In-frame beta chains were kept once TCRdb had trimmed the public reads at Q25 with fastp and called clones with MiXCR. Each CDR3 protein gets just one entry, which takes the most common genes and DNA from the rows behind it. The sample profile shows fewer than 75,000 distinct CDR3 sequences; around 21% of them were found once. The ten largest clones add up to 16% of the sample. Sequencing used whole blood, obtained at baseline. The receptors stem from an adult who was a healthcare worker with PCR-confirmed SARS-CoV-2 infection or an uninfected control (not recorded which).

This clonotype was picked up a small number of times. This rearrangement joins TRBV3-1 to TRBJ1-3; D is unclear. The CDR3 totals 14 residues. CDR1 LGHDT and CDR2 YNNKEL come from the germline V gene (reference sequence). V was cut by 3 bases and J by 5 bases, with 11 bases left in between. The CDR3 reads CASSQGNSRNTIYF. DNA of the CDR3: TGTGCCAGCAGCCAGGGAAACAGCCGAAACACCATATATTTT.

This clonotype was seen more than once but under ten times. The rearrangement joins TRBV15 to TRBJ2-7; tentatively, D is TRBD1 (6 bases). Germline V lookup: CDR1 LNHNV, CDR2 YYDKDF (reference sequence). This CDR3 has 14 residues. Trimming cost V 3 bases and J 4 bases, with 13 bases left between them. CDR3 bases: TGTGCCACCAGCAGCCGGGACAACCAATACGAGCAGTACTTC. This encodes CATSSRDNQYEQYF. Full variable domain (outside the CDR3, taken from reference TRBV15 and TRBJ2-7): DAMVIQNPRYQVTQFGKPVTLSCSQTLNHNVMYWYQQKSSQAPKLLFHYYDKDFNNEADTPDNFQSRRPNTSFCFLDIRSPGLGDTAMYLCATSSRDNQYEQYFGPGTRLTVT.

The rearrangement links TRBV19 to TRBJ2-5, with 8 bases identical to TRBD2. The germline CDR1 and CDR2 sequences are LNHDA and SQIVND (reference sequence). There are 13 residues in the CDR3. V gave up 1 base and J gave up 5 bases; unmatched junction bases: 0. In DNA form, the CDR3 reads TGTGCCAGTAGTATAGTAGCGGGGGAGACCCAGTACTTC. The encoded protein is CASSIVAGETQYF.

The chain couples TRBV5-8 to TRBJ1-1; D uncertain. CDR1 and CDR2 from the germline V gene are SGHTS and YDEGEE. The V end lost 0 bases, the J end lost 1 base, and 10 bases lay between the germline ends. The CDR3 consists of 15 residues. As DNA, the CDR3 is TGTGCCAGCAGCTTGGTCCTACAACGGAACACTGAAGCTTTCTTT. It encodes CASSLVLQRNTEAFF.

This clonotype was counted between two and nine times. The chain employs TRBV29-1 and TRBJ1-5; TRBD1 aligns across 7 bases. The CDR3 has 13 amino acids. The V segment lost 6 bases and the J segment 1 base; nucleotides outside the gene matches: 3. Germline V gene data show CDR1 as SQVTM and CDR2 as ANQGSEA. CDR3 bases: TGCAGCGTCTCAGGGGGGAGCAATCAGCCCCAGCATTTT. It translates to CSVSGGSNQPQHF.